The present T cell receptor (beta chain) was sequenced within a study of sequential checkpoint blockade in melanoma. Trimming cost V 4 bases and J 2 bases, with 11 bases left between them. Germline V gene sequence: CDR1 SGHNT, CDR2 YENEEA. This CDR3 comprises 14 residues. Treatment: randomized to nivolumab then ipilimumab (arm A) or the reverse (arm B). Here immunoSEQ multiplex PCR was the method, and the copy in TCRdb shows in-frame clones only, minus some. The sample has about 18,000 clones; about 28% are singletons. This clone appeared a few times. The rearrangement links TRBV11-3 to TRBJ1-1, with D hard to call. The receptor comes from a human donor with melanoma. This material consisted of tumor tissue (inferred from file names), taken from a patient given nivolumab and ipilimumab in sequence. The DNA of the CDR3 is TGTGCCAGCAGCTCCGGTTGGGTTAACACTGAAGCTTTCTTT. It is translated as CASSSGWVNTEAFF.